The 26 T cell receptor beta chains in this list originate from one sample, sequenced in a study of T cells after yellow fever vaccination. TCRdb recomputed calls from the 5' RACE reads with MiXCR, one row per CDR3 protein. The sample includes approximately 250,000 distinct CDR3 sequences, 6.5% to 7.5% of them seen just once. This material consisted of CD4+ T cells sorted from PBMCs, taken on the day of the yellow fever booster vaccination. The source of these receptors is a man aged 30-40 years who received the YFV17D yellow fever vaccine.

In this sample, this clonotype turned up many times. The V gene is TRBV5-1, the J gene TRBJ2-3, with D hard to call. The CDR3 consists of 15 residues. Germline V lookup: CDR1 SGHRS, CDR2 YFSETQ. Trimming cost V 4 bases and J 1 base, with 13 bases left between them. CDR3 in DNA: TGCGCCAGCAGCGATCAAATGCTAGGCACAGATACGCAGTATTTT. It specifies CASSDQMLGTDTQYF.

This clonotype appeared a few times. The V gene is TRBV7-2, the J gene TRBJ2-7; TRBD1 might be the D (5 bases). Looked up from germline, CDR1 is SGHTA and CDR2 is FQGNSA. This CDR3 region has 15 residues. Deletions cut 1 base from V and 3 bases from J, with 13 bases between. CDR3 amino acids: CASSLGPGPDYEQYF. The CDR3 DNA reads TGTGCCAGCAGCTTAGGTCCAGGGCCAGACTACGAGCAGTACTTC.

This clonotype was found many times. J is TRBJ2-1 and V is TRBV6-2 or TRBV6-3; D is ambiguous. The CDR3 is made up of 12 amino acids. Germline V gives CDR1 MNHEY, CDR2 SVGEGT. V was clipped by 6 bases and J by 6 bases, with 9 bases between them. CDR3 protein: CASSTPLNEQFF. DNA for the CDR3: TGTGCCAGCAGCACACCCCTCAATGAGCAGTTCTTC.

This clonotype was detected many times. The CDR3 sequence: CASSPTEGTGVTQYF. CDR3 bases: TGTGCCAGCAGCCCAACCGAGGGAACAGGCGTGACCCAGTACTTC. The chain recombines TRBV7-9 with TRBJ2-5; D may be TRBD1 or TRBD2 (5 bases each). Between the trimmed V and J ends, which lost 5 bases and 7 bases, there was a span of 20 bases. This CDR3 comprises 15 residues. Looked up from germline, CDR1 is SEHNR and CDR2 is FQNEAQ (reference sequence).

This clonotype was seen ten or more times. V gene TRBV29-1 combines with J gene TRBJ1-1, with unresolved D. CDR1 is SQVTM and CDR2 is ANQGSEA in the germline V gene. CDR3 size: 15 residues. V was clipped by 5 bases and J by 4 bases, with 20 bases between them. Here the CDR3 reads CSVRDLNGGSTEAFF. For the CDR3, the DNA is TGCAGCGTTCGGGATCTCAACGGTGGGAGCACTGAAGCTTTCTTT. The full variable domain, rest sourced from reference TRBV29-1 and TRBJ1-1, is SAVISQKPSRDICQRGTSLTIQCQVDSQVTMMFWYRQQPGQSLTLIATANQGSEATYESGFVIDKFPISRPNLTFSTLTVSNMSPEDSSIYLCSVRDLNGGSTEAFFGQGTRLTVV.

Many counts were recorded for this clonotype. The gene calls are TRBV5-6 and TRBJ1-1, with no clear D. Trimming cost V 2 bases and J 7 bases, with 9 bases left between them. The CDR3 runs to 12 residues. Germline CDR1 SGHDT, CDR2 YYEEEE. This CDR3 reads CASSFGRGEAFF. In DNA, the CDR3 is TGTGCCAGCAGCTTTGGACGGGGTGAAGCTTTCTTT.

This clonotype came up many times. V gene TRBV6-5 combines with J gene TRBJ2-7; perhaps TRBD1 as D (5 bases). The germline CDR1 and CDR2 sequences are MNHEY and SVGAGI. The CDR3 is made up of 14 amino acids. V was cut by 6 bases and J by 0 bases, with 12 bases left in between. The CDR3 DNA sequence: TGTGCCAGCAGAAGCAGGGTGAGCTCCTACGAGCAGTACTTC. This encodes CASRSRVSSYEQYF.

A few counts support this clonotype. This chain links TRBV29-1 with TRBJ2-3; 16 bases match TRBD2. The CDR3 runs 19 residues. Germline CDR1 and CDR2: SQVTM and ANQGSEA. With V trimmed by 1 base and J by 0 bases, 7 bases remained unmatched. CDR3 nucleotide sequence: TGCAGCGTTGAAGGGGTAGGGACTAGCGGGAGGGCCAGCACAGATACGCAGTATTTT. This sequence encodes CSVEGVGTSGRASTDTQYF.

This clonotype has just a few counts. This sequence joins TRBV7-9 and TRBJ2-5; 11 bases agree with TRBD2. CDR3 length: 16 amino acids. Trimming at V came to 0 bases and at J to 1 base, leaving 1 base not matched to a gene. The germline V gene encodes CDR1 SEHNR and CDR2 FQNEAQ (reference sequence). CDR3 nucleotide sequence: TGTGCCAGCAGCTTAGCGACTAGCGGGGCCCAAGAGACCCAGTACTTC. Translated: CASSLATSGAQETQYF.

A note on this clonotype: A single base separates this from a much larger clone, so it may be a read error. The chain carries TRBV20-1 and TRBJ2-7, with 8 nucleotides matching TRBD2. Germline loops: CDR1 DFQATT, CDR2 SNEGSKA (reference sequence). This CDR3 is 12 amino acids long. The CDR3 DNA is TGCAGGCCGGGGGGGGGAGTGGCCGAGCAGTACTTC. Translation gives CRPGGGVAEQYF.

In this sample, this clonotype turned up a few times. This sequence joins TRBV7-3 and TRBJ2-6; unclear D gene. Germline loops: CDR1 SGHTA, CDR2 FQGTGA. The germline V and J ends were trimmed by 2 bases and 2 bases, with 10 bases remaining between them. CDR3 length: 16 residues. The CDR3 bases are TGTGCCAGCAGCTTAGTGGCTGCCACTGGGGCCAACGTCCTGACTTTC. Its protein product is CASSLVAATGANVLTF.

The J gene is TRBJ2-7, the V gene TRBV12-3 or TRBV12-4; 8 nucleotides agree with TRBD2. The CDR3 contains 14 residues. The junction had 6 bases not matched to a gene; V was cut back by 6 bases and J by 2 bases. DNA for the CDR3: TGTGCCAGCAGCCCGGGACTAGGGACCTACGAGCAGTACTTC. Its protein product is CASSPGLGTYEQYF.

This CDR3 reads CASSQLSNQPQHF. The CDR3 bases are TGTGCCAGCAGCCAATTAAGCAATCAGCCCCAGCATTTT. The chain has TRBV3-1 and TRBJ1-5; no clear D. V was cut by 2 bases and J by 1 base, with 3 bases left in between. Germline V CDR1 and CDR2: LGHDT, YNNKEL (reference sequence). The CDR3 sequence is 13 residues long.

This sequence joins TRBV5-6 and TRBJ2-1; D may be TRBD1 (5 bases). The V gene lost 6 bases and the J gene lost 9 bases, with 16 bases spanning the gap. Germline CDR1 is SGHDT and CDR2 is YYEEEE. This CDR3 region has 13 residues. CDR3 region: CASIQRRGIEQFF. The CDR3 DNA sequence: TGTGCCAGCATCCAACGTAGGGGAATTGAGCAGTTCTTC.

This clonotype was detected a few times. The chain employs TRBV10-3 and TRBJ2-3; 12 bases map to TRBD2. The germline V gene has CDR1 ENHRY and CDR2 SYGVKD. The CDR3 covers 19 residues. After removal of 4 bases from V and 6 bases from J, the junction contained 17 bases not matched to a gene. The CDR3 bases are TGTGCCATCAGTGTCGGTTCGACTAGCGGGAGAAGGGGCGGGGATACGCAGTATTTT. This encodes CAISVGSTSGRRGGDTQYF.

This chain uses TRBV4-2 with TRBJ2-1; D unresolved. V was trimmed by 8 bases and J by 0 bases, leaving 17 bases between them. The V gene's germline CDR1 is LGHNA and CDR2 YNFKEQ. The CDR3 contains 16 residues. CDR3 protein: CASGPERLRSYNEQFF. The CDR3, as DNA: TGTGCCAGCGGCCCCGAACGCCTCCGCTCCTACAATGAGCAGTTCTTC.

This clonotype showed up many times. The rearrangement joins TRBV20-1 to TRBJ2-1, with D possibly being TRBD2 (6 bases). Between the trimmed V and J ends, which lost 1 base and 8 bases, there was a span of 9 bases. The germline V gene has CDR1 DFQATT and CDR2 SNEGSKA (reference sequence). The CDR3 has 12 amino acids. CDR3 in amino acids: CSARGGVYEQFF. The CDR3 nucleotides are TGCAGTGCTAGAGGGGGGGTCTATGAGCAGTTCTTC.

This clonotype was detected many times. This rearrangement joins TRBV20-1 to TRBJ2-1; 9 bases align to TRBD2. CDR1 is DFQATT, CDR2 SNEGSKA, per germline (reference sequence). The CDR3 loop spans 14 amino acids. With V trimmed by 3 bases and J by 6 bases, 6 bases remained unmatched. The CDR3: CSARGSGSGNEQFF. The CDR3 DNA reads TGCAGTGCTAGGGGTAGCGGGAGTGGCAATGAGCAGTTCTTC.

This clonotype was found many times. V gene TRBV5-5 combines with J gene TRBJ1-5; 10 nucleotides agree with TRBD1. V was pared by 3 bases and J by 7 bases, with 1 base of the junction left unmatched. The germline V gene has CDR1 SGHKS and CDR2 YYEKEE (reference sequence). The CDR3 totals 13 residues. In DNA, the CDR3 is TGTGCCAGCAGCTGGGACAGGGGACAGCCCCAGCATTTT. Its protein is CASSWDRGQPQHF.

CDR3: CASSQDWGLEASAKNIQYF. CDR3 coding DNA: TGTGCCAGCAGCCAAGATTGGGGACTAGAAGCATCAGCCAAAAACATTCAGTACTTC. The chain couples TRBV4-2 to TRBJ2-4, with 8 bases that match TRBD2. Looked up from germline, CDR1 is LGHNA and CDR2 is YNFKEQ. The J segment lost 0 bases and the V segment lost 0 bases, leaving 10 bases of the junction unmatched. The CDR3 consists of 19 residues.

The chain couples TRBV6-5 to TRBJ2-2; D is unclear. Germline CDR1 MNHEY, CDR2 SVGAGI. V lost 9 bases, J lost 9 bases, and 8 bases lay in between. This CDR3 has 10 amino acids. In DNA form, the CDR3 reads TGTGCCAGGAGCCGCCGGGAGCTGTTTTTT. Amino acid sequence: CARSRRELFF.

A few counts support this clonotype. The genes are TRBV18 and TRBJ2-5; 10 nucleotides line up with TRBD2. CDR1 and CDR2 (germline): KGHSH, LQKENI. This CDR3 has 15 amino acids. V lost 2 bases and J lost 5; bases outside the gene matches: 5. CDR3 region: CASSPTSGVRETQYF. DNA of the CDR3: TGTGCCAGCTCACCAACTAGCGGGGTCAGGGAGACCCAGTACTTC. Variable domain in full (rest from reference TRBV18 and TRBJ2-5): NAGVMQNPRHLVRRRGQEARLRCSPMKGHSHVYWYRQLPEEGLKFMVYLQKENIIDESGMPKERFSAEFPKEGPSILRIQQVVRGDSAAYFCASSPTSGVRETQYFGPGTRLLVL.

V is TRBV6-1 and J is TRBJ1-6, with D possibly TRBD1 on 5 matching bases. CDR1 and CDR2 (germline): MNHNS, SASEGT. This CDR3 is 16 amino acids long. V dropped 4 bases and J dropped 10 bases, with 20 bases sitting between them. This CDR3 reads CASSVGGRQGWSPLHF. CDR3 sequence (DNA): TGTGCCAGCAGTGTAGGAGGGCGGCAGGGTTGGTCACCCCTCCACTTT.

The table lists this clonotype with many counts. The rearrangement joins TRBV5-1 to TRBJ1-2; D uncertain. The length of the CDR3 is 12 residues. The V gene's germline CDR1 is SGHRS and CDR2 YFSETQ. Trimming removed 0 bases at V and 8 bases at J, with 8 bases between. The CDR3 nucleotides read TGCGCCAGCAGCTTGGGGCAGCGGGGCTACACCTTC. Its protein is CASSLGQRGYTF.

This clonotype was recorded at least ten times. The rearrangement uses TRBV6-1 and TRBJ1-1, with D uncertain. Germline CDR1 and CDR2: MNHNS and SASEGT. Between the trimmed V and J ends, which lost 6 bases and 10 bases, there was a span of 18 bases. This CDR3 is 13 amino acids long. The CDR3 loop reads CASSLGGRVAAFF. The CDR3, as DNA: TGTGCCAGCAGCCTTGGTGGTAGGGTGGCAGCTTTCTTT.

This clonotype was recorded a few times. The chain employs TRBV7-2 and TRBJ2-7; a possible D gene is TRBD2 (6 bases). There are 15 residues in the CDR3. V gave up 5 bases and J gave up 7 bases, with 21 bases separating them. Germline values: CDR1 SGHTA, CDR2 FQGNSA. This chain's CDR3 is CASSRSNGGTGEQYF. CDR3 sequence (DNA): TGTGCCAGCAGCCGTTCCAACGGGGGTACTGGGGAGCAGTACTTC.